The 21 T cell receptor beta chains reported below all come from one sample, sequenced in a study of tumor-infiltrating lymphocytes in primary liver carcinoma. The input was 450 to 500 ng total RNA; TCR beta cDNA was made from it with a constant-region primer. Slightly modified ARM-PCR, run as three nested multiplex PCR rounds, produced the TCR beta libraries. Two initial PCR rounds of around 10 cycles each paired TRBV1-TRBV30 forward primers with a C-beta reverse primer. TCRdb itself ran the multiplex PCR reads through MiXCR, one entry per CDR3 protein. The sample lists approximately 340,000 distinct CDR3 sequences, less than 65% occurring once. The researchers obtained blood RNA from unsorted whole blood and also extracted germline DNA. The sample taken for sequencing was peripheral blood. Receptors were obtained from a man aged 35 to 55 with primary liver carcinoma and hepatitis B virus infection.

As regards this clonotype: This could be a read error, since a much larger clone is one nucleotide away. The chain links TRBV6-1 to TRBJ1-4, with D hard to call. The CDR3 runs 15 residues. The ends were cut back, 3 bases at V and 4 bases at J, with 12 bases in the middle. Germline CDR1 MNHNS, CDR2 SASEGT. CDR3 nucleotide sequence: TGTGCCAGCAGTGAGGTGACGAAGATTAATGAAAAACTGTTTTTT. It translates to CASSEVTKINEKLFF.

This clonotype was detected only a few times. Being one base from a much bigger clone, this may be a read error. The chain carries TRBV6-5 and TRBJ1-2; D uncertain. Germline lookup yields CDR1 MNHEY and CDR2 SVGAGI. This CDR3 comprises 15 residues. DNA for the CDR3: TGTGTCAGCAGTTACGCCGCTAAATCTAACTATGGCTACACCTTC. Its protein product is CVSSYAAKSNYGYTF.

The V call is TRBV11-2, the J call TRBJ1-1; D uncertain. Germline V CDR1 and CDR2: SGHAT, FQNNGV. The CDR3 consists of 14 residues. The germline V and J ends were trimmed by 0 bases and 6 bases, with 11 bases remaining between them. The CDR3 sequence is CASSLDFPMAEAFF. The CDR3 bases are TGTGCCAGCAGCTTAGATTTCCCTATGGCTGAAGCTTTCTTT.

In regard to this clonotype: A read error may be the cause here, since a much bigger clone is one base away. This chain joins TRBV6-2 or TRBV6-3 and TRBJ1-5; weak D call: TRBD1 (6 bases). CDR3 size: 15 residues. Trimming left V 6 bases short and J 0 bases short, with 12 bases between. From germline, CDR1 is MNHEY and CDR2 SVGEGT. CDR3 DNA sequence: TGTGCCAGCAGGACACACAGGGCTAGCAATCAGCCCCAGCATTTT. It specifies CASRTHRASNQPQHF.

This chain links TRBV5-1 with TRBJ2-2; D possibly corresponds to TRBD2 (6 bases). The CDR3 is made up of 14 amino acids. CDR1 SGHRS and CDR2 YFSETQ come from the germline V gene. Deletions cut 10 bases from V and 1 base from J, with 14 bases between. The DNA for the CDR3 is TGCGCCGTCGTCCGGGGGATGAACACCGGGGAGCTGTTTTTT. The encoded protein is CAVVRGMNTGELFF.

Turning to this clonotype: A read error may produce the germline difference seen at one junction end. The rearrangement uses TRBV6-6 and TRBJ1-5; possibly TRBD1 for D (5 bases). CDR1 and CDR2 (germline): MNHNY, SVGAGI (reference sequence). CDR3 size: 16 residues. CDR3 sequence reads: CAISYRRPLRNQPQHF. For the CDR3, the DNA is TGTGCCATCAGTTACAGGCGCCCTTTGCGCAATCAGCCCCAGCATTTT.

V usage is TRBV28 and J usage is TRBJ2-7; maybe TRBD1 (6 bases). Germline-derived CDR1 and CDR2 are MDHEN and SYDVKM. The V gene lost 4 bases and the J gene lost 3 bases, with 13 bases spanning the gap. The CDR3 totals 14 residues. CDR3 coding DNA: TGTGCCAGCAGTTCTCACAGGGTTGACTACGAGCAGTACTTC. This sequence encodes CASSSHRVDYEQYF.

Regarding this clonotype: A much larger clone sits a single nucleotide away, making a read error possible. The chain has TRBV5-4 and TRBJ2-5; D is unclear. Germline V gene lookup returns CDR1 SGHNT and CDR2 YYREEE (reference sequence). There are 12 residues in the CDR3. V lost 0 bases, J lost 9 bases, and 9 bases lay in between. The CDR3 DNA reads TGTGCCAGCAGCTTGGAAAGAGATGCCCAGTACTTC. Protein: CASSLERDAQYF.

As regards this clonotype: The conserved phenylalanine or tryptophan normally closing the CDR3 is absent here, so this likely arose from a read error. The chain combines TRBV11-2 with TRBJ2-2; 7 nucleotides agree with TRBD1. Germline CDR1 is SGHAT and CDR2 is FQNNGV. The CDR3 is made up of 15 amino acids. V lost 1 base and J lost 6; bases outside the gene matches: 5. The CDR3 loop is CASSLVQGRSGELFL. As DNA, the CDR3 is TGTGCCAGCAGCTTAGTACAGGGGCGGTCCGGGGAGCTGTTTCTT.

Many counts were recorded for this clonotype. The rearrangement uses TRBV6-6 and TRBJ2-3; D perhaps matches TRBD2 (6 bases). The germline V gene has CDR1 MNHNY and CDR2 SVGAGI (reference sequence). The CDR3 length is 15 residues. V dropped 2 bases and J dropped 0 bases, with 9 bases sitting between them. DNA of the CDR3: TGTGCCAGCAGTTACGGAGGGTATAGCACAGATACGCAGTATTTT. Its translation is CASSYGGYSTDTQYF.

V and J are TRBV11-3 and TRBJ1-1; D uncertain. Germline CDR1 SGHNT, CDR2 YENEEA. The CDR3 extends over 13 amino acids. V was cut by 1 base and J by 14 bases, with 17 bases left in between. The CDR3 here is CASSLVLGTGAFF. Written as DNA, the CDR3 is TGTGCCAGCAGCTTAGTACTGGGCACTGGAGCCTTCTTT.

A note on this clonotype: Without the conserved terminal phenylalanine or tryptophan, this CDR3 likely stems from a read error. The chain uses TRBV30 and TRBJ2-2, with 10 bases aligning to TRBD2. This CDR3 has 17 amino acids. V lost 0 bases and J lost 5; bases outside the gene matches: 9. CDR1 is GTSNPN and CDR2 is SVGIG in the germline V gene (reference sequence). The CDR3 DNA reads TGTGCCTGGAGTGTACGGACTAGCGGTCCCAATACCGGGGAGCTGTTTCTT. Encoded protein: CAWSVRTSGPNTGELFL.

A few counts support this clonotype. The chain is built from TRBV29-1 and TRBJ2-1; 8 bases are a match to TRBD2. The ends lost 3 bases at V and 9 bases at J; junction bases unmatched: 1. CDR1 is SQVTM, CDR2 ANQGSEA, per germline. This CDR3 region has 11 residues. The CDR3 loop is CSVDTSGEQFF. The CDR3, as DNA: TGCAGCGTTGATACTAGCGGTGAGCAGTTCTTC.

As concerns this clonotype: The junction and the germline gene differ at one end; a read error may be behind it. V gene TRBV4-1 combines with J gene TRBJ2-1; D is perhaps TRBD2 (6 bases). Germline lookup yields CDR1 MGHRA and CDR2 YSYEKL. The CDR3 loop spans 20 amino acids. The CDR3 DNA sequence: TGCACCAGCAGCCGAATAAATCCCGGGAGCCAGCTCCAGACGAGCGATGAGCAGTTCTTC. Protein sequence: CTSSRINPGSQLQTSDEQFF.

As regards this clonotype: A much larger clonotype is one base distant, so this may be a read error. The chain uses TRBV10-3 and TRBJ2-1; 8 bases fit TRBD2. The germline CDR1 and CDR2 sequences are ENHRY and SYGVKD. CDR3 length: 13 residues. DNA of the CDR3: TGTGCCATTAGCGGGACCGCCTACAATGAGAAGTTCTTC. It encodes CAISGTAYNEKFF.

The chain carries TRBV7-9 and TRBJ2-3; perhaps TRBD2 as D (6 bases). Trimming cost V 6 bases and J 0 bases, with 13 bases left between them. CDR1 and CDR2 (germline): SEHNR, FQNEAQ (reference sequence). This CDR3 comprises 15 residues. CDR3 DNA: TGTGCCAGCAGACCCAGTAGCGGCAGCACAGATACGCAGTATTTT. As protein: CASRPSSGSTDTQYF. The full variable domain, completed using reference TRBV7-9 and TRBJ2-3, is DTGVSQNPRHKITKRGQNVTFRCDPISEHNRLYWYRQTLGQGPEFLTYFQNEAQLEKSRLLSDRFSAERPKGSFSTLEIQRTEQGDSAMYLCASRPSSGSTDTQYFGPGTRLTVL.

The chain is built from TRBV5-4 and TRBJ2-7; TRBD2 agrees at 8 bases. Trimming cost V 1 base and J 5 bases; bases outside gene matches: 8. Germline loops: CDR1 SGHNT, CDR2 YYREEE (reference sequence). This CDR3 region has 15 residues. CDR3 sequence reads: CASSLFSSGVDEQYF. The CDR3 DNA is TGTGCCAGCAGCTTGTTCAGTAGCGGGGTAGACGAGCAGTACTTC.

On this clonotype: It may be a read error: a sequence one base away is much more abundant. The gene calls are TRBV6-1 and TRBJ1-4; D uncertain. The germline V gene encodes CDR1 MNHNS and CDR2 SASEGT. CDR3 length: 13 amino acids. CDR3 DNA: TGTTCCACACAACAACCAACAACTGAAAAACTGTTTTTT. It translates to CSTQQPTTEKLFF.

This clonotype came up many times. V and J are TRBV5-4 and TRBJ2-3; 12 nucleotides match TRBD2. The junction had 2 bases not matched to a gene; V was cut back by 0 bases and J by 0 bases. Germline-derived CDR1 and CDR2 are SGHNT and YYREEE (reference sequence). The CDR3 length is 17 residues. This chain's CDR3 is CASSLATSGSSTDTQYF. The CDR3 region has the DNA TGTGCCAGCAGCTTGGCGACTAGCGGGAGTAGCACAGATACGCAGTATTTT.

This clonotype was found a few times. This chain joins TRBV6-6 and TRBJ2-1; D might be TRBD2 (6 bases). Trimming left V 6 bases short and J 8 bases short, with 11 bases between. The length of the CDR3 is 12 residues. CDR1 is MNHNY, CDR2 SVGAGI, per germline (reference sequence). CDR3 region: CASSLRDYEQFF. CDR3 nucleotides: TGTGCCAGCAGCCTCCGGGACTATGAGCAGTTCTTC.

The chain joins TRBV4-1 to TRBJ2-4; 11 bases are a match to TRBD2. Germline lookup yields CDR1 MGHRA and CDR2 YSYEKL. V dropped 4 bases and J dropped 16; count of bases not matched to a gene: 9. The CDR3 spans 13 residues. CDR3 in DNA: TGCGCCAGCAGCCGGGAACTAGCGGGAGAACAATACTTC. Translation: CASSRELAGEQYF.